These T cell receptor beta chains were read from a single sample in a study of blood T cell repertoires in COVID-19. Clones were sequenced by immunoSEQ multiplex PCR, and TCRdb holds only the in-frame ones, with some missing. The repertoire consists of about 74,000 clones, with around 74% occurring once and the leading ten covering more than 20%. The specimen was peripheral blood. The receptor set was obtained from a man in his 70s with acute or convalescent COVID-19. CDR3s include the opening cysteine and the closing phenylalanine or tryptophan. Each record gives: V gene, D gene, J gene, CDR3 protein. The D gene is left open where the match is weak.

V: TRBV28
D: .
J: TRBJ2-7
CDR3: CASSSRGYEQYF

V: TRBV25-1
D: .
J: TRBJ1-1
CDR3: CASSSSVVGTEAFF

V: TRBV29-1
D: .
J: TRBJ2-5
CDR3: CSVEEGAETQYF

V: TRBV9
D: TRBD1
J: TRBJ1-2
CDR3: CASSDRGFENYGYTF

V: TRBV6-5
D: .
J: TRBJ1-2
CDR3: CASSYSGNGYTF

V: TRBV9
D: .
J: TRBJ2-5
CDR3: CASSVEGRETQYF

V: TRBV11-1
D: TRBD1
J: TRBJ1-1
CDR3: CASRYRPGQGETEAFF

V: TRBV10-2
D: .
J: TRBJ1-1
CDR3: CASIMSPTNTEAFF

V: TRBV9
D: .
J: TRBJ2-3
CDR3: CASSLLTGGDTQYF

V: TRBV19
D: .
J: TRBJ1-1
CDR3: CASSISHSGKSTEAFF

V: TRBV25-1
D: TRBD2
J: TRBJ2-5
CDR3: CASSEGLAGAYF

V: TRBV6-5
D: .
J: TRBJ2-7
CDR3: CASRVAQGSYEQYF

V: TRBV10-3
D: TRBD1
J: TRBJ2-7
CDR3: CAISESKGQVKANEQYF

V: TRBV7-3
D: .
J: TRBJ2-1
CDR3: CASSLTTTSYNEQFF

V: TRBV28
D: .
J: TRBJ1-2
CDR3: CASQKYYGYTF

V: TRBV28
D: .
J: TRBJ2-7
CDR3: CASSSLANSYEQYF

V: TRBV6-5
D: .
J: TRBJ2-1
CDR3: CASSYSRAGKYNEQFF

V: TRBV14
D: TRBD2
J: TRBJ2-2
CDR3: CASSHLLAGLHTGELFF

V: TRBV28
D: .
J: TRBJ1-1
CDR3: CASSPGGVSNTEAFF

V: TRBV18
D: TRBD1
J: TRBJ2-1
CDR3: CASSSGTGTYNEQFF

V: TRBV10-3
D: .
J: TRBJ2-1
CDR3: CAISERQVSYNEQFF

V: TRBV9
D: TRBD2
J: TRBJ2-5
CDR3: CASSVAPTLAGAGGTQYF

V: TRBV20-1
D: .
J: TRBJ2-2
CDR3: CSASKGFPTGELFF

V: TRBV7-7
D: TRBD1
J: TRBJ2-2
CDR3: CASSPDRDIGGELFF

V: TRBV24-1
D: TRBD1
J: TRBJ2-1
CDR3: CATSDPRQGIRSGQFF

V: TRBV3-1/TRBV3-2
D: TRBD1
J: TRBJ2-3
CDR3: CASSPGQGVTQYF

V: TRBV9
D: TRBD1
J: TRBJ2-1
CDR3: CASSVRAGGSNEQFF

V: TRBV2
D: .
J: TRBJ2-3
CDR3: CASSLYDTQYF

V: TRBV4-2
D: TRBD2
J: TRBJ2-7
CDR3: CASSQGSATSGRPYEQYF

V: TRBV18
D: .
J: TRBJ1-1
CDR3: CASSPIHEGMNTEAFF

V: TRBV27
D: .
J: TRBJ1-4
CDR3: CASSPRGGTNEKLFF

V: TRBV11-2
D: .
J: TRBJ1-2
CDR3: CASSLQGSYYGYTF

V: TRBV5-1
D: .
J: TRBJ1-1
CDR3: CASSLGFREAFF

V: TRBV5-8
D: TRBD1
J: TRBJ2-3
CDR3: CASSLRQGADTQYF